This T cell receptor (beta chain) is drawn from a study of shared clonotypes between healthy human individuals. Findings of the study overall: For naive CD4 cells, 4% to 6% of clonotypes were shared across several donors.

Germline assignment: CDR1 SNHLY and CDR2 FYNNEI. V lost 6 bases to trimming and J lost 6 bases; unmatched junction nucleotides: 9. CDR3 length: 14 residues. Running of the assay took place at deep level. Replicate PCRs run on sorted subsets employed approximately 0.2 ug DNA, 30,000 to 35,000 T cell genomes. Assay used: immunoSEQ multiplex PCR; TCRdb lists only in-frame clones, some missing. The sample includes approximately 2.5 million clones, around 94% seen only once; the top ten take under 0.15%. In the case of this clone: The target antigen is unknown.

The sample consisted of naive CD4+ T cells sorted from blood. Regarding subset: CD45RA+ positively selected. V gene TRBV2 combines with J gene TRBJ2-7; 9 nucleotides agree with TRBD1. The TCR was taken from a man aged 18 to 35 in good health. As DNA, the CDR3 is TGTGCCAGCAGGACCCAGGGACAGGGCGCCGAGCAGTACTTC. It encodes CASRTQGQGAEQYF.